This is a list of T cell receptor beta chains from one sample in a study of control samples from healthy donors and cancer patients. The assay was immunoSEQ multiplex PCR, and TCRdb's table has in-frame clones only and misses some. This sample has about 49,000 clones, with 86% found just once. The sequencing sample was made of PBMCs. The receptors originated from a woman in her fifties or sixties with lung cancer. CDR3s include the opening cysteine and the closing phenylalanine or tryptophan. A D gene is named only where the DNA matches it firmly. The listing skips clone size in some rows; elsewhere it reads once, few, many or a size class.

>TRBV19|NA|NA|TRBJ2-1
TGTGCCACCCGGGAACAGCCTAAATTCAGCTCCTACAATGAGCAGTTCTTC
CATREQPKFSSYNEQFF
>TRBV3-1/TRBV3-2|once|NA|TRBJ1-6
TGTGCCAGCAGCCAGGAATCACCCCTCCACTTT
CASSQESPLHF
>TRBV6-2/TRBV6-3|NA|NA|TRBJ2-1
TGTGCCAGCAGTTACTCGATTGGCCCCCTTGTGACACCAGACAATGAGCAGTTCTTC
CASSYSIGPLVTPDNEQFF
>TRBV7-2|NA|NA|TRBJ2-3
TGTGCCAGCAGCTTAACTTACACAGATACGCAGTATTTT
CASSLTYTDTQYF
>TRBV6-6|NA|TRBD1|TRBJ1-2
TGTGCCAGCAGTTCTGGGGGGGGGACAGGGGGTGGCTACACCTTC
CASSSGGGTGGGYTF
>TRBV28|NA|NA|TRBJ1-5
TGTGCCAGCAGTTTATTTGGCAGGGGAGCTAAGGTACCCCAGCATTTT
CASSLFGRGAKVPQHF
>TRBV6-5|NA|NA|TRBJ2-5
TGTGCCAGCAGTTACTCCAGGGAAGAGACCCAGTACTTC
CASSYSREETQYF
>TRBV5-1|NA|NA|TRBJ1-1
TGCGCCAGCAGCTTGCAACAGGGTGGCGACGCTGAAGCTTTCTTT
CASSLQQGGDAEAFF
>TRBV30|NA|NA|TRBJ1-5
TGTGCCTGGAGTCGGTCGGATAGCAATCAGCCCCAGCATTTT
CAWSRSDSNQPQHF
>TRBV6-2/TRBV6-3|NA|NA|TRBJ1-1
TGTGCCAGCAGCGGGGGGGTTTCCACTGAAGCTTTCTTT
CASSGGVSTEAFF
>TRBV29-1|NA|NA|TRBJ1-1
TGCAGCGTTGGAGGCGGGACGGCTAATCCTGAAGCTTTCTTT
CSVGGGTANPEAFF
>TRBV7-2|NA|NA|TRBJ1-6
TGTGCCAGCAGCTCCAGGGAGCCTTTGTATAATTCACCCCTCCACTTT
CASSSREPLYNSPLHF
>TRBV6-5|NA|TRBD2|TRBJ2-1
TGTGCCAGCAATATAGCGGGGGGACACAATGAGCAGTTCTTC
CASNIAGGHNEQFF
>TRBV7-9|NA|NA|TRBJ1-1
TGTGCCAGCACCCGAGGGGGGAACACTGAAGCTTTCTTT
CASTRGGNTEAFF
>TRBV7-2|once|TRBD1|TRBJ1-5
TGTGCCAGCAGCCGGACAGGGGGTAATCAGCCCCAGCATTTT
CASSRTGGNQPQHF
>TRBV6-5|NA|NA|TRBJ1-3
TGTGCCAGCAGGCCCCGGGGCTCTGGAAACACCATATATTTT
CASRPRGSGNTIYF
>TRBV6-2/TRBV6-3|once|TRBD1|TRBJ1-2
TGTGCCAGCAGTTACTCGCGCGGGACAGGGGATGGCTACACCTTC
CASSYSRGTGDGYTF
>TRBV6-5|NA|TRBD1|TRBJ2-7
TGTGCCAGCAGTTACGGGCAGGGGGTAGTGAACGAGCAGTACTTC
CASSYGQGVVNEQYF
>TRBV6-6|NA|NA|TRBJ2-5
TGTGCCAGCAGTTACGGTGAGACCCAGTACTTC
CASSYGETQYF
>TRBV7-9|once|NA|TRBJ1-1
TGTGCCAGCAGCTTTCCGCCGGATATGAACACTGAAGCTTTCTTT
CASSFPPDMNTEAFF
>TRBV27|NA|NA|TRBJ1-2
TGTGCCAGCAGTTTGACACCTACTAACTATGGCTACACCTTC
CASSLTPTNYGYTF
>TRBV12-3/TRBV12-4|NA|NA|TRBJ1-1
TGTGCCAGCGGGAACAGGGACCAAGCTTTCTTT
CASGNRDQAFF
>TRBV19|NA|NA|TRBJ1-5
TGTGCCAGTAGTTTCGGGACATTGGGTCAGCCCCAGCATTTT
CASSFGTLGQPQHF
>TRBV6-5|once|TRBD1|TRBJ1-5
TGTGCCAGCAGGGGGGGACAGGGCGTCAATCAGCCCCAGCATTTT
CASRGGQGVNQPQHF
>TRBV27|NA|TRBD1|TRBJ1-1
TGTGCCAGCAGTCTCCCGGACAGGCCCACTGAAGCTTTCTTT
CASSLPDRPTEAFF
>TRBV6-5|once|TRBD1|TRBJ1-4
TGTGCCAGCAGGCCAGGGGGATCTAATGAAAAACTGTTTTTT
CASRPGGSNEKLFF
>TRBV28|NA|NA|TRBJ1-1
TGTGCCAGCAGTTTGATCGGTGCAGGGAGGTCTGAAGCTTTCTTT
CASSLIGAGRSEAFF
>TRBV11-3|NA|NA|TRBJ1-1
TGTGCCAGCAGCTTAATTTTAGGGCAGGGAAGGACTGAAGCTTTCTTT
CASSLILGQGRTEAFF
>TRBV7-2|NA|NA|TRBJ1-1
TGTGCCAGCAGCTTAGGTGCGGGGCAAGGGGGAGCTTTCTTT
CASSLGAGQGGAFF
>TRBV6-5|NA|TRBD1|TRBJ1-2
TGTGCCAGCAGTTACTCGAATACGGACAGGAATGGCTACACCTTC
CASSYSNTDRNGYTF
>TRBV2|NA|NA|TRBJ1-1
TGTGCCAGCAGTGAAGCAACCGGTGGGAACACTGAAGCTTTCTTT
CASSEATGGNTEAFF
>TRBV9|NA|NA|TRBJ1-1
TGTGCCAGCAGCGCAGACCAGGGTAAAAATGAAGCTTTCTTT
CASSADQGKNEAFF
>TRBV7-2|NA|NA|TRBJ1-1
TGTGCCAGCAGCTTAGCGCTTCGGGTAGGGAACACTGAAGCTTTCTTT
CASSLALRVGNTEAFF
>TRBV6-5|NA|NA|TRBJ2-5
TGTGCCAGCAAAGAGGGAGGAGGGACCCAGTACTTC
CASKEGGGTQYF
>TRBV11-2|NA|TRBD2|TRBJ2-7
TGTGCCAGCAGCCAGGGGCGGGGGGGCGAGCAGTACTTC
CASSQGRGGEQYF
>TRBV19|NA|TRBD2|TRBJ2-1
TGTGCCAGTAGTTCCATTCGACAGGGGGCAGCGACTAGCGGGGGAATTGAGCAGTTCTTC
CASSSIRQGAATSGGIEQFF
>TRBV5-1|NA|TRBD1|TRBJ1-5
TGCGCCAGCAGCTTGGGGACAGGAAGCAATCAGCCCCAGCATTTT
CASSLGTGSNQPQHF
>TRBV29-1|NA|NA|TRBJ1-5
TGCAGCGTTGTAGATGGGTTCGGTCAGCCCCAGCATTTT
CSVVDGFGQPQHF
>TRBV6-5|NA|NA|TRBJ1-1
TGTGCCAGCTCCCGAATTCGCACTGAAGCTTTCTTT
CASSRIRTEAFF
>TRBV18|few|NA|TRBJ1-1
TGTGCCAGCTCACGAACTCAGCCTACTGAAGCTTTCTTT
CASSRTQPTEAFF
>TRBV2|NA|NA|TRBJ2-2
TGTGCCAGCACTGTAGAGCGGGCAACCGGGGAGCTGTTTTTT
CASTVERATGELFF
>TRBV10-3|NA|NA|TRBJ1-5
TGTGCCATCAGTGAGGCCGGATTAGGGGGCAATCAGCCCCAGCATTTT
CAISEAGLGGNQPQHF
>TRBV2|NA|NA|TRBJ1-2
TGTGCCAGCAGCGACAGAGGGGTGCATGGCTACACCTTC
CASSDRGVHGYTF
>TRBV7-6|NA|NA|TRBJ2-5
TGTGCCAGCAGCTCGAACGCACGGGGATACCAAGAGACCCAGTACTTC
CASSSNARGYQETQYF
>TRBV5-5|NA|TRBD1|TRBJ1-2
TGTGCCAGCAGTTTTTCCGGGACAGGGATCGATGGCTACACCTTC
CASSFSGTGIDGYTF
>TRBV15|NA|TRBD1|TRBJ1-1
TGTGCCACCAGCAGAGATTACAGGGGAGACACTGAAGCTTTCTTT
CATSRDYRGDTEAFF
>TRBV6-5|NA|TRBD2|TRBJ2-7
TGTGCCAGCAGGGCTAGCGGGACGCCACCAGACTTC
CASRASGTPPDF
>TRBV10-3|NA|TRBD1|TRBJ1-1
TGTGCCGGGTGGACAGGGGGAACGAACACTGAAGCTTTCTTT
CAGWTGGTNTEAFF
>TRBV5-4|NA|TRBD1|TRBJ1-3
TGTGCCAGCAGGGGACAGGGGGGAAACACCATATATTTT
CASRGQGGNTIYF